This T cell receptor beta chain was documented in a study of OX40 agonist ivuxolimab in advanced cancers. Notes on the study in general: Relative to CD4+ cells, CD8+ T cells on average had more expanded clones. Circulating CD4+ and CD8+ T cells showed clonal expansion by week 6 at 0.1 to 3.0 mg/kg.

Systemic immunosuppression or a history of autoimmune disease excluded patients. Baseline, cycle 4 day 1, and cycle 7 day 1 were the blood sampling points. Assay: immunoSEQ multiplex PCR; the TCRdb copy retains only in-frame clones and omits some. The sample records 40,000 to 45,000 clones, 65% to 85% being singletons. With regard to this clone: Its target is not known.

The germline V gene encodes CDR1 LNHNV and CDR2 YYDKDF (reference sequence). This CDR3 contains 16 residues. V lost 0 bases to trimming and J lost 4 bases, with 15 bases between them. The sequencing here drew on CD4+ or CD8+ T cells sorted from blood, taken in a trial of the OX40 agonist ivuxolimab. The chain links TRBV15 to TRBJ1-2, with D uncertain. This receptor was taken from an adult with an advanced solid tumor such as melanoma, head and neck, liver or kidney cancer. CDR3 sequence: CATSRERQDDLYGYTF. In DNA form, the CDR3 reads TGTGCCACCAGCAGAGAAAGGCAGGACGACCTCTATGGCTACACCTTC. The variable domain in full, with the rest retrieved from reference TRBV15 and TRBJ1-2, is DAMVIQNPRYQVTQFGKPVTLSCSQTLNHNVMYWYQQKSSQAPKLLFHYYDKDFNNEADTPDNFQSRRPNTSFCFLDIRSPGLGDTAMYLCATSRERQDDLYGYTFGSGTRLTVV.